These T cell receptor beta chains were read from a single sample in a study of Siglec-9 on CD8 T cells in melanoma. Some clones are missing from TCRdb's copy, which holds only in-frame ones; the method was immunoSEQ multiplex PCR. The sample yields some 27,000 clones, about 80% seen once. The specimen sequenced was Siglec-9- CD8+ T cells sorted from blood. These receptors were collected from a human donor in good health. The CDR3 runs from the conserved cysteine through the conserved F or W. D genes are given only for firm matches. For some rows the clone size is stated as once, few or many, or as a class when expanded; others skip it.

CDR3 length,clone size,D gene,V gene,J gene,CDR3 protein,CDR3 DNA
16,NA,NA,TRBV10-3,TRBJ1-3,CAISEYRDKTGNTIYF,TGTGCCATCAGTGAGTACAGGGATAAGACCGGAAACACCATATATTTT
15,NA,NA,TRBV4-1,TRBJ1-3,CASSLDILSGNTIYF,TGCGCCAGCAGCCTTGACATCCTCTCTGGAAACACCATATATTTT
15,NA,TRBD2,TRBV27,TRBJ2-1,CASSLGTSGFNEQFF,TGTGCCAGCAGTTTGGGGACTAGCGGGTTCAATGAGCAGTTCTTC
16,once,TRBD1,TRBV19,TRBJ1-2,CASSLPATGVGYGYTF,TGTGCCAGTAGTCTACCGGCCACAGGGGTGGGATATGGCTACACCTTC
14,NA,TRBD1,TRBV28,TRBJ2-7,CASSFPGGSWEQYF,TGTGCCAGCAGTTTTCCAGGGGGCTCATGGGAGCAGTACTTC
15,NA,TRBD1,TRBV27,TRBJ2-1,CASSNPGQGYNEQFF,TGTGCCAGCAGCAACCCGGGACAGGGGTACAATGAGCAGTTCTTC
12,NA,NA,TRBV5-5,TRBJ1-1,CASSLGDLEAFF,TGTGCCAGCAGCTTGGGGGATCTTGAAGCTTTCTTT
14,NA,NA,TRBV27,TRBJ2-7,CASSLASPVNEQYF,TGTGCCAGCAGTTTGGCGTCTCCTGTGAACGAGCAGTACTTC
13,NA,NA,TRBV9,TRBJ1-2,CASSARGLVGYTF,TGTGCCAGCAGCGCCAGAGGGCTTGTCGGCTACACCTTC
12,once,TRBD1,TRBV9,TRBJ1-1,CASSGDREEAFF,TGTGCCAGCAGCGGGGACAGGGAGGAAGCTTTCTTT
14,NA,NA,TRBV11-2,TRBJ2-7,CASSSYRVGNEQYF,TGTGCCAGCAGCTCGTACAGGGTTGGGAACGAGCAGTACTTC
18,NA,NA,TRBV11-2,TRBJ2-2,CASSHLTEKGGRSGELFF,TGTGCCAGCAGCCATCTAACGGAAAAAGGGGGAAGGTCCGGGGAGCTGTTTTTT
13,NA,NA,TRBV13,TRBJ2-1,CASSPRGLNEQFF,TGTGCCAGCAGCCCCCGGGGACTCAATGAGCAGTTCTTC
18,once,TRBD1,TRBV7-7,TRBJ2-7,CASSVQHSGQGAFHEQYF,TGTGCTAGCAGCGTACAGCACTCGGGACAGGGGGCTTTCCACGAGCAGTACTTC
15,NA,NA,TRBV15,TRBJ2-5,CATSRDLRPQETQYF,TGTGCCACCAGCAGAGATCTGCGGCCCCAAGAGACCCAGTACTTC
14,NA,NA,TRBV4-2,TRBJ2-1,CASSHLDLPNEQFF,TGTGCCAGCAGCCACCTGGACTTACCCAATGAGCAGTTCTTC
13,NA,NA,TRBV5-6,TRBJ2-7,CASSLGSAYEQYF,TGTGCCAGCAGCTTGGGTTCCGCCTACGAGCAGTACTTC
15,NA,TRBD2,TRBV11-2,TRBJ2-5,CASSLVGGLGETQYF,TGTGCCAGCAGCTTAGTAGGGGGACTAGGGGAGACCCAGTACTTC
15,NA,NA,TRBV27,TRBJ1-2,CASSLVWGRGYGYTF,TGTGCCAGCAGTTTGGTGTGGGGGCGCGGCTATGGCTACACCTTC
16,few,TRBD2,TRBV15,TRBJ2-1,CATSHGRARPYNEQFF,TGTGCCACCAGTCACGGGAGGGCCAGGCCATACAATGAGCAGTTCTTC
17,NA,NA,TRBV19,TRBJ1-2,CASSTFRTDGRDYGYTF,TGTGCCAGTAGTACGTTCAGGACAGACGGGAGGGACTATGGCTACACCTTC
14,NA,TRBD1,TRBV2,TRBJ1-2,CASSAGQGDYGYTF,TGTGCCAGCAGTGCGGGGCAGGGGGACTATGGCTACACCTTC
15,NA,NA,TRBV27,TRBJ2-3,CASNWGGASTDTQYF,TGTGCCAGTAATTGGGGGGGGGCTAGCACAGATACGCAGTATTTT
16,NA,NA,TRBV5-6,TRBJ1-2,CASSPPTFDAIYGYTF,TGTGCCAGCAGCCCCCCGACCTTCGATGCGATCTATGGCTACACCTTC
16,NA,NA,TRBV2,TRBJ2-3,CASRREWLGGTDTQYF,TGTGCCAGCAGGAGGGAGTGGTTGGGGGGCACAGATACGCAGTATTTT
16,NA,TRBD1,TRBV9,TRBJ1-6,CASSAPTGDYNSPLHF,TGTGCCAGCAGCGCCCCTACAGGGGATTATAATTCACCCCTCCACTTT
16,NA,NA,TRBV9,TRBJ2-1,CASSGWVADSYNEQFF,TGTGCCAGCAGCGGATGGGTAGCGGACTCCTACAATGAGCAGTTCTTC
12,NA,NA,TRBV6-1,TRBJ1-2,CASIGLNYGYTF,TGTGCCAGCATCGGCTTAAACTATGGCTACACCTTC
11,NA,NA,TRBV6-5,TRBJ1-1,CASSYSTQAFF,TGTGCCAGCAGTTACTCGACTCAAGCTTTCTTT
16,NA,NA,TRBV27,TRBJ1-6,CASSPPPRETGSPLHF,TGTGCCAGCAGTCCACCCCCGCGGGAAACGGGTTCACCCCTCCACTTT
13,NA,NA,TRBV13,TRBJ2-1,CASSSRDYNEQFF,TGTGCCAGCAGCTCCAGGGACTACAATGAGCAGTTCTTC
13,NA,TRBD1,TRBV4-2,TRBJ2-1,CASSHDRGREQFF,TGTGCCAGCAGCCACGACAGGGGCCGAGAGCAGTTCTTC
15,NA,NA,TRBV4-1,TRBJ1-4,CASSLVASSNEKLFF,TGCGCCAGCAGCCTAGTCGCATCCTCTAATGAAAAACTGTTTTTT
13,once,NA,TRBV4-1,TRBJ2-3,CASSQDPADTQYF,TGCGCCAGCAGCCAAGACCCCGCCGATACGCAGTATTTT
13,NA,NA,TRBV9,TRBJ1-1,CASSGAGDTEAFF,TGTGCCAGCAGCGGGGCAGGGGACACTGAAGCTTTCTTT
12,NA,TRBD1,TRBV7-9,TRBJ2-4,CASSNGTGRWYF,TGTGCCAGCAGCAATGGGACAGGCCGTTGGTACTTC
19,NA,TRBD1,TRBV29-1,TRBJ1-1,CSVETTTGGDYLWNTEAFF,TGCAGCGTCGAAACCACCACAGGGGGCGACTACCTATGGAACACTGAAGCTTTCTTT
14,NA,NA,TRBV5-1,TRBJ2-3,CASSLRQGTDTQYF,TGCGCCAGCAGTTTAAGGCAGGGCACAGATACGCAGTATTTT
19,NA,TRBD2,TRBV4-2,TRBJ2-1,CASSQGGASGRSSYNEQFF,TGTGCCAGCAGCCAAGGTGGGGCTAGCGGGCGGAGCTCCTACAATGAGCAGTTCTTC
16,NA,TRBD1,TRBV7-8,TRBJ1-1,CASSSGQGGLNTEAFF,TGTGCCAGCAGCTCGGGACAGGGTGGTTTGAACACTGAAGCTTTCTTT
14,NA,NA,TRBV7-9,TRBJ1-4,CASSLTPTNEKLFF,TGTGCCAGCAGCTTAACCCCAACTAATGAAAAACTGTTTTTT
15,NA,NA,TRBV25-1,TRBJ2-5,CASSEQGKEVETQYF,TGTGCCAGCAGTGAACAGGGTAAAGAGGTTGAGACCCAGTACTTC
15,NA,NA,TRBV27,TRBJ1-1,CASSLSLGMNTEAFF,TGTGCCAGCAGCCTCTCCCTGGGTATGAACACTGAAGCTTTCTTT
13,NA,TRBD1,TRBV15,TRBJ2-7,CATSRTGGHEQYF,TGTGCCACCAGCCGGACAGGGGGTCACGAGCAGTACTTC
13,NA,NA,TRBV27,TRBJ1-2,CASRTGISYGYTF,TGTGCCAGCAGAACCGGTATTAGCTATGGCTACACCTTC
12,NA,NA,TRBV10-2,TRBJ2-1,CASSELGNEQFF,TGCGCCAGCAGTGAACTGGGCAATGAGCAGTTCTTC
12,NA,NA,TRBV10-2,TRBJ2-1,CASSEVNNEQFF,TGCGCCAGCAGTGAGGTTAACAATGAGCAGTTCTTC
15,NA,NA,TRBV4-1,TRBJ2-7,CASSQDRRTPYEQYF,TGCGCCAGCAGCCAAGATCGCAGGACCCCCTACGAGCAGTACTTC
15,NA,NA,TRBV12-5,TRBJ1-5,CASGLRAAGRQPQHF,TGTGCTAGTGGTTTGCGGGCTGCAGGGCGGCAGCCCCAGCATTTT
12,NA,NA,TRBV19,TRBJ1-2,CAISPGGDGYTF,TGTGCCATATCCCCGGGAGGGGATGGCTACACCTTC
13,NA,NA,TRBV29-1,TRBJ1-3,CSVDSADGNTIYF,TGCAGCGTTGATTCGGCAGACGGAAACACCATATATTTT
18,medium-sized,NA,TRBV7-9,TRBJ2-3,CASSLGARPGRNTDTQYF,TGTGCCAGCAGCTTAGGAGCCCGGCCCGGGAGAAACACAGATACGCAGTATTTT